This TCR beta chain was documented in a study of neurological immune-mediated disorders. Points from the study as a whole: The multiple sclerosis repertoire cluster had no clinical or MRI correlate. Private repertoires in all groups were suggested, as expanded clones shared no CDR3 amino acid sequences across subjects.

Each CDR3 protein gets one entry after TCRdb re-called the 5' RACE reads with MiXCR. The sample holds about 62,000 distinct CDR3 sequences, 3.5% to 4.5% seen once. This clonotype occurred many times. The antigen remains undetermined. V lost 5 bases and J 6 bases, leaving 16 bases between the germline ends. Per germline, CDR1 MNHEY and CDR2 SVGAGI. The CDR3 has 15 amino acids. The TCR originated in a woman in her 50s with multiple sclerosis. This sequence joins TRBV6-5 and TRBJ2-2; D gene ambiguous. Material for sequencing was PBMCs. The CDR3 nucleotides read TGTGCCAGCAGTCCCCGGTGGATTGTTTCCGGGGAGCTGTTTTTT. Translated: CASSPRWIVSGELFF.